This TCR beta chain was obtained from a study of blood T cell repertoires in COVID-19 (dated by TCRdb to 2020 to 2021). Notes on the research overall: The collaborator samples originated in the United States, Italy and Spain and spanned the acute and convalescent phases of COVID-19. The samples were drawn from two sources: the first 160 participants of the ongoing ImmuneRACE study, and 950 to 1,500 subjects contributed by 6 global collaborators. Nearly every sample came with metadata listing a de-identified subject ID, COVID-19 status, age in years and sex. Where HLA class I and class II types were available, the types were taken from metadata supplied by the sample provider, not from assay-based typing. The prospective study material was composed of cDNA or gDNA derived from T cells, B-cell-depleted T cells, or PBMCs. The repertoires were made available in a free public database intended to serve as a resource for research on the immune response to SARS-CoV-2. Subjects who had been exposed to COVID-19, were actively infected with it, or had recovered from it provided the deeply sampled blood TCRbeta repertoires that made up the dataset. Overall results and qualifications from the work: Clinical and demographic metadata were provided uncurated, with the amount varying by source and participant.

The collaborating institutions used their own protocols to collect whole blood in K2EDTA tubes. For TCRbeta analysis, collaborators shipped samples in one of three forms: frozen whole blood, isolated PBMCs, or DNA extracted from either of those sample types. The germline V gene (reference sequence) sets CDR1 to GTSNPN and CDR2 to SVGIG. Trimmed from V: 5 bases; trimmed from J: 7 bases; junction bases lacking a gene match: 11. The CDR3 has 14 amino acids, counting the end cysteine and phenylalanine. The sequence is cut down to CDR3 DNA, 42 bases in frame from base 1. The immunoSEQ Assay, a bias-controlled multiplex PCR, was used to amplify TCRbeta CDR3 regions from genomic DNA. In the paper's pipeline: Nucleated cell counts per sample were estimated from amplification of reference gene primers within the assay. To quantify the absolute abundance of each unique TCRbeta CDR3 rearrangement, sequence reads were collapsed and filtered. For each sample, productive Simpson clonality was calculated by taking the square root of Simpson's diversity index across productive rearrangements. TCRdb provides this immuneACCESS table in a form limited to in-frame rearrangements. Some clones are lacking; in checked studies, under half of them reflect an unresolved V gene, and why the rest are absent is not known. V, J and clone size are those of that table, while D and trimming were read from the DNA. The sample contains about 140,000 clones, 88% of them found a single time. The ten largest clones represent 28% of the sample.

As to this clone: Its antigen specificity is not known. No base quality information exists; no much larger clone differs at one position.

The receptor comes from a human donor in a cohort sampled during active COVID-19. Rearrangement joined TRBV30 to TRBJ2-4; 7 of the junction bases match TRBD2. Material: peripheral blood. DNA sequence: TGTGCCTGGGCAGGGACTAACCTCGGGAACATTCAGTACTTC. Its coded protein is CAWAGTNLGNIQYF.